The rows below give T cell receptor beta chains drawn from one sample of a study of T cells in localized non-small cell lung cancer. Produced via immunoSEQ multiplex PCR; TCRdb's table is partial and in-frame only. This sample has about 39,000 clones, with around 75% found just once. This specimen was PBMCs, taken before any cancer treatment. These receptors originate from a woman aged 35-75 years with stage II squamous cell lung carcinoma. Each CDR3 is given with its conserved first and last residue. A D gene is named only where the DNA matches it firmly.

v_gene	d_gene	j_gene	CDR3aa	CDR3nt
TRBV7-9	TRBD2	TRBJ2-1	CASSPTSGAFYNEQFF	TGTGCCAGCAGCCCAACTAGCGGGGCCTTCTACAATGAGCAGTTCTTC
TRBV4-2	TRBD1	TRBJ2-7	CASSQDRQGLFYEQYF	TGTGCCAGCAGCCAAGATCGACAGGGCCTCTTTTACGAGCAGTACTTC
TRBV2	-	TRBJ1-1	CASKVDSPNEAFF	TGTGCCAGCAAGGTGGACAGCCCGAATGAAGCTTTCTTT
TRBV5-8	TRBD2	TRBJ2-7	CASSRSPGTSGPRQYF	TGTGCCAGCAGCCGAAGTCCCGGGACTAGCGGGCCCCGGCAGTACTTC
TRBV4-2	TRBD1	TRBJ1-1	CASSLQGANTEAFF	TGTGCCAGCAGCCTCCAGGGGGCGAACACTGAAGCTTTCTTT
TRBV27	TRBD2	TRBJ2-3	CASSPGSGVYIPQYF	TGTGCCAGCAGTCCAGGGAGCGGGGTTTATATCCCGCAGTATTTT
TRBV5-4	TRBD2	TRBJ2-7	CASSPGLAGSYEQYF	TGTGCCAGCAGCCCGGGACTAGCGGGGTCCTACGAGCAGTACTTC
TRBV7-2	-	TRBJ1-5	CASSLYTANQPQHF	TGTGCCAGCAGCCTTTATACAGCTAATCAGCCCCAGCATTTT
TRBV25-1	-	TRBJ1-3	CASSRGNSGNTIYF	TGTGCCAGCAGTCGCGGGAACTCTGGAAACACCATATATTTT
TRBV11-3	-	TRBJ2-7	CASSLIGTWLSSYEQYF	TGTGCCAGCAGCTTGATCGGTACGTGGCTGAGCTCCTACGAGCAGTACTTC
TRBV7-9	-	TRBJ1-2	CASSLWTEHNYGYTF	TGTGCCAGCAGCTTGTGGACGGAGCATAACTATGGCTACACCTTC
TRBV18	TRBD2	TRBJ2-7	CASSPQGLAGYEQYF	TGTGCCAGCTCACCGCAGGGACTAGCGGGCTACGAGCAGTACTTC
TRBV18	-	TRBJ2-5	CASSPPTGYQETQYF	TGTGCCAGCTCACCACCGACGGGCTATCAAGAGACCCAGTACTTC